The 7 T cell receptor beta chains listed next were all sequenced from one sample in a study of blood T cell repertoires in COVID-19. The method was immunoSEQ multiplex PCR; TCRdb's version includes in-frame clones alone and lacks a portion of them. The repertoire holds about 130,000 clones, with around 86% as singletons. The sample comprised PBMCs or T cells enriched from blood (not recorded which). These receptors were collected from a man aged 30 to 39 who had recovered from COVID-19.

J is TRBJ2-5 and V is TRBV4-1, with TRBD1 matching over 7 bases. CDR1 and CDR2 (germline): MGHRA, YSYEKL. This CDR3 comprises 14 residues. J was trimmed by 7 bases and V by 6 bases; bases with no gene match: 11. The CDR3 coding sequence is TGCGCCAGCAGAATGGTTGGGACAGCCCGGACCCAGTACTTC. It is translated as CASRMVGTARTQYF.

The chain uses TRBV7-9 and TRBJ2-7; 7 bases align to TRBD1. The germline V gene has CDR1 SEHNR and CDR2 FQNEAQ (reference sequence). CDR3 size: 15 residues. Losses at the gene ends were 3 bases for V and 3 bases for J; bases not matched to a gene: 8. CDR3 loop: CASSFFGQGVYEQYF. CDR3 in DNA: TGTGCCAGCAGCTTTTTTGGGCAGGGGGTCTACGAGCAGTACTTC.

The V gene is TRBV10-2, the J gene TRBJ2-4; tentatively, D is TRBD1 (6 bases). The V end was cut by 3 bases, the J end by 9 bases, with 15 bases between. Germline V gene lookup returns CDR1 WSHSY and CDR2 SAAADI. The CDR3 runs to 14 residues. The CDR3 region has the DNA TGCGCCAGCAGTGATTGGGACATCGCGACCATTCAGTACTTC. Protein sequence: CASSDWDIATIQYF.

The V and J genes are TRBV4-1 and TRBJ2-1, with 14 bases fitting TRBD2. The CDR3 loop spans 17 amino acids. The J segment lost 5 bases and the V segment lost 2 bases, leaving 5 bases of the junction unmatched. Looked up from germline, CDR1 is MGHRA and CDR2 is YSYEKL. CDR3 DNA: TGCGCCAGCAGCCAAATGGGACTAGCGGGGGCTCACAATGAGCAGTTCTTC. Its translation is CASSQMGLAGAHNEQFF.

The V gene is TRBV7-9, the J gene TRBJ2-2, with D maybe TRBD1 (7 bases). The germline gives CDR1 SEHNR, CDR2 FQNEAQ (reference sequence). The CDR3 is 15 residues long. V lost 3 bases to trimming and J lost 5 bases, with 13 bases between them. The CDR3 reads CASSLEGAGTGELFF. In DNA, the CDR3 is TGTGCCAGCAGCTTGGAGGGGGCTGGTACCGGGGAGCTGTTTTTT.

This chain uses TRBV28 with TRBJ2-5; maybe TRBD1 (6 bases). Between the trimmed V and J ends, which lost 2 bases and 5 bases, there was a span of 12 bases. This CDR3 spans 14 amino acids. Per germline, CDR1 MDHEN and CDR2 SYDVKM. The CDR3 here is CASSLPQGWETQYF. The DNA for the CDR3 is TGTGCCAGCAGTTTACCACAGGGTTGGGAGACCCAGTACTTC.

The gene calls are TRBV10-3 and TRBJ1-1; D unclear. This CDR3 contains 15 residues. The ends were cut back, 0 bases at V and 0 bases at J, with 8 bases in the middle. The germline CDR1 and CDR2 sequences are ENHRY and SYGVKD. The CDR3 sequence: CAISESHQMNTEAFF. The CDR3 region has the DNA TGTGCCATCAGTGAGTCTCATCAGATGAACACTGAAGCTTTCTTT.